The clone carrying this T cell receptor beta chain has only a few counts. This sample was included in a study of cytomegalovirus exposure and HLA in healthy donors. Nominally healthy donors were sampled, though unrecorded immune exposures were likely. The CDR3 extends over 14 amino acids. Trimming took 1 base from V and 4 from J; bases not matched to a gene: 3. The germline CDR1 and CDR2 sequences are SGHTA and FQGNSA. Primers for the PCR totalled 60 Vbeta and 13 Jbeta. TCRdb's table, derived via immunoSEQ multiplex PCR, lists solely in-frame clones and lacks some. The sample yields some 150,000 clones, about 70% seen once.

Sequencing was done on a sample of PBMCs. The gene calls are TRBV7-2 and TRBJ1-2; TRBD1 matches at 7 bases. The receptor's source is a young man in good health and CMV-seronegative. Here the CDR3 reads CASSLDQGVYGYTF. CDR3 coding DNA: TGTGCCAGCAGCTTAGATCAGGGGGTCTATGGCTACACCTTC.